This record looks at one T cell receptor (beta chain) sequence and its context. Its antigen is unknown. Base qualities are not recorded, but no much larger clone differs from it by a single base. In Seattle, one collaborating source enrolled patients while the infection was active and tracked those patients longitudinally over the course of disease. Whole blood was collected in K2EDTA tubes by collaborating institutions according to the institutions' own protocols. For TCRbeta analysis, collaborators shipped samples as frozen whole blood, isolated PBMCs, or DNA extracted from either of those sample types. TCRbeta CDR3 regions were amplified from genomic DNA by means of the immunoSEQ Assay, a bias-controlled multiplex PCR. In the original analysis: Nucleated cell counts per sample were estimated from amplification of reference gene primers within the assay. Sequence reads were collapsed and filtered to measure the absolute abundance of every unique TCRbeta CDR3 rearrangement. For each sample, productive Simpson clonality was calculated as the square root of Simpson's diversity index across productive rearrangements. TCRdb retrieved this table from immuneACCESS and kept in-frame rearrangements only. Not all clones are present; in checked studies, unresolved V genes account for under half, and no reason is known for the remainder. D and trimming come from the DNA, and the V and J calls and clone size come from that table. The sample records about 56,000 clones, 72% of which are singletons. Jointly, the top ten make up around 4.9% of the sample.

Between the V and J ends, shortened by 3 bases and 13 bases respectively, the junction contains 12 bases. The CDR3 holds 12 amino acids from the cysteine to the phenylalanine. The entry retains the CDR3 DNA only, 36 bases that are in frame from base 1. CDR1 and CDR2, per the germline V gene, are MGHRA and YSYEKL. This sample is drawn from a study of blood T cell repertoires in COVID-19 (dated by TCRdb to between 2020 and 2021). Concerning the study at large: Samples from collaborators originated in the United States, Italy and Spain and spanned both the acute and convalescent phases of COVID-19. The material from the prospective study consisted of cDNA or gDNA derived from T cells, B-cell-depleted T cells, or PBMCs. The dataset comprised deeply sampled blood TCRbeta repertoires from subjects exposed to, actively infected with, or recovered from COVID-19. The repertoires were released in a freely available public database meant as a resource for research on the immune response to SARS-CoV-2. The samples were drawn from the first 160 participants of the ongoing ImmuneRACE study and from 1,200 or so subjects provided by 6 global collaborators. A de-identified subject ID, COVID-19 status, age in years and sex were almost always included in the sample metadata. HLA class I and class II types, where available, came from metadata supplied by the sample provider rather than from assay-based typing. Findings and caveats that apply to the study as a whole: The quantity of clinical and demographic metadata differed by source and by participant and was supplied without curation.

The TCR comes from an older woman with COVID-19, enrolled during active disease. Here the chain combines TRBV4-1 and TRBJ1-4; D gene: possibly TRBD1, on 6 matching bases. The material sequenced was peripheral blood. The CDR3 loop reads CASSQYEGGLFF. Read as DNA, the sequence is TGCGCCAGCAGCCAGTATGAAGGGGGACTGTTTTTT.